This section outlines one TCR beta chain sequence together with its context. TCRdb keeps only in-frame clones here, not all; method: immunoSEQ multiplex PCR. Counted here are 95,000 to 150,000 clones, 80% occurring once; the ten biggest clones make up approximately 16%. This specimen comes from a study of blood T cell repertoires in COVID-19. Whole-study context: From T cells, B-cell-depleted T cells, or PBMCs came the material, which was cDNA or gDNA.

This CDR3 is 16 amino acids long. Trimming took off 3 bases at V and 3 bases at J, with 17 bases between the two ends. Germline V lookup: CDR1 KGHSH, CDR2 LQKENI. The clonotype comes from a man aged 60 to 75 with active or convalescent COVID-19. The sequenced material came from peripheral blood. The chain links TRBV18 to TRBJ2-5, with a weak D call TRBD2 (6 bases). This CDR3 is CASSPPLALNEETQYF. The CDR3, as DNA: TGTGCCAGCTCACCCCCCCTAGCGTTGAACGAAGAGACCCAGTACTTC. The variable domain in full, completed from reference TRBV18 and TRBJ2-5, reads NAGVMQNPRHLVRRRGQEARLRCSPMKGHSHVYWYRQLPEEGLKFMVYLQKENIIDESGMPKERFSAEFPKEGPSILRIQQVVRGDSAAYFCASSPPLALNEETQYFGPGTRLLVL.